This T cell receptor (beta chain) derives from a study of vaccination effects on CD4 cells after COVID-19. For the study at large: ViraFEST assay sequencing came after antigen-specific CD4+ T cells were expanded with viral peptide pools. General observations from the study: Whether induced by infection or by vaccine, clones showed marked clonal contraction late after vaccination.

Of note for this clone: Its specificity is unknown.

The V segment lost 2 bases and the J segment 3 bases; nucleotides outside the gene matches: 8. The CDR3 runs 17 residues. Germline-derived CDR1 and CDR2 are SGHDN and FVKESK. Measured with immunoSEQ multiplex PCR; TCRdb has only the in-frame clones, and not every one. The table has tens of thousands of clones, around 63% seen once; the top ten hold nearly 5.5%. The culture ran for around 10 days before CD4+ T cells were isolated. Neither prior SARS-CoV-2 infection nor positive nucleocapsid antibodies were present in the vaccine recipients. IL-2 medium was substituted for half the medium on days 3 and 7.

The receptor comes from a human donor who received a COVID-19 vaccine. Sequenced here: CD4+ T cells from PBMCs cultured without peptide, sampled before COVID-19 vaccination. The genes are TRBV14 and TRBJ2-3; 10 nucleotides align to TRBD2. The CDR3 sequence: CASSQSGRAAWTDTQYF. DNA for the CDR3: TGTGCCAGCAGCCAAAGCGGGAGGGCGGCTTGGACAGATACGCAGTATTTT.